This passage covers 9 T cell receptor beta chains from one sample sequenced in a study of liver allograft versus peripheral blood T cells. Whole-study context: Intrahepatic T cell receptor repertoires from transplanted livers were compared against repertoires in recipients' peripheral blood.

Via MiXCR, TCRdb re-called the reads, giving one row per CDR3 protein. The sample has thousands of distinct CDR3 sequences; roughly 22% are singletons. Receptor source: a human patient who had a liver transplant. Among the T cells, some may be from the graft donor.

Only a few counts were recorded for this clonotype. The chain recombines TRBV16 with TRBJ1-5; 9 bases are shared with TRBD1. V trimming: 2 bases; J trimming: 6 bases; junction bases outside the gene matches: 5. Germline-derived CDR1 and CDR2 are KGHSY and FQNENV. The CDR3 contains 15 residues. The CDR3 is CASSQGQGIGQPQHF. CDR3 sequence (DNA): TGTGCCAGCAGCCAAGGACAGGGGATCGGTCAGCCCCAGCATTTT.

This clonotype was seen a handful of times. This chain links TRBV28 with TRBJ2-2, with D maybe TRBD2 (6 bases). Trimming removed 4 bases at V and 3 bases at J, with 18 bases between. Germline loops: CDR1 MDHEN, CDR2 SYDVKM. The CDR3 loop spans 17 amino acids. CDR3 nucleotide sequence: TGTGCCAGCAGTTCTGTTCTCCCGGGAGTAGACACCGGGGAGCTGTTTTTT. Translation: CASSSVLPGVDTGELFF.

This clonotype was seen repeatedly, ten times or more. J is TRBJ1-2 and V is TRBV6-5, with unresolved D. Germline CDR1 is MNHEY and CDR2 is SVGAGI. The CDR3 totals 13 residues. Trimming left V 6 bases short and J 2 bases short, with 10 bases between. DNA for the CDR3: TGTGCCAGCAGATCCGACGTAAACTATGGCTACACCTTC. Translated: CASRSDVNYGYTF.

Of note for this clonotype: The germline gene is not matched at one end of the junction; a read error may be the cause. The chain uses TRBV7-3 and TRBJ2-5, with D uncertain. The CDR3 loop spans 14 amino acids. From germline, CDR1 is SGHTA and CDR2 FQGTGA. CDR3 in DNA: TGTGCCAGCGGCTTAAACCCCTCCTCAGAGACCCAGTACTTC. As protein: CASGLNPSSETQYF.

This clonotype is labeled medium-sized. V is TRBV24-1 and J is TRBJ2-1; TRBD2 matches at 10 bases. CDR1 is KGHDR and CDR2 is SFDVKD in the germline V gene. This CDR3 spans 18 amino acids. Trimming removed 2 bases from V and 7 bases from J; junction bases left unmatched: 13. CDR3 in amino acids: CATSDSELAGSGMNEQFF. CDR3 DNA: TGTGCCACCAGTGATTCCGAACTAGCGGGATCGGGGATGAATGAGCAGTTCTTC.

This clonotype is medium-sized in the sample. This chain uses TRBV10-3 with TRBJ1-6; D is uncertain. Trimming removed 2 bases from V and 10 bases from J, with 15 bases in between. Germline values: CDR1 ENHRY, CDR2 SYGVKD. This CDR3 contains 15 residues. This chain's CDR3 is CAISEGSQVLSPLHF. The CDR3, as DNA: TGTGCCATCAGTGAGGGCTCCCAGGTCCTATCACCCCTCCACTTT.

In this sample, this clonotype is medium-sized (0.01 to 0.1%). This chain uses TRBV18 with TRBJ2-1, with 8 positions matching TRBD2. This CDR3 region has 16 residues. V gave up 2 bases and J gave up 9 bases; unmatched junction bases: 12. Germline lookup yields CDR1 KGHSH and CDR2 LQKENI. The CDR3 loop reads CASSPITGGPKGEQFF. The DNA for the CDR3 is TGTGCCAGCTCACCAATCACGGGAGGGCCTAAGGGTGAGCAGTTCTTC. Full variable domain (outside the CDR3, taken from reference TRBV18 and TRBJ2-1): NAGVMQNPRHLVRRRGQEARLRCSPMKGHSHVYWYRQLPEEGLKFMVYLQKENIIDESGMPKERFSAEFPKEGPSILRIQQVVRGDSAAYFCASSPITGGPKGEQFFGPGTRLTVL.

Here the CDR3 reads CASSYSFKAGGNEQFF. CDR3 DNA sequence: TGTGCCAGCAGTTACTCCTTTAAGGCAGGGGGCAATGAGCAGTTCTTC. This sequence joins TRBV6-5 and TRBJ2-1; 7 bases fit TRBD1. J lost 6 bases, V lost 0 bases, and 8 bases had no gene match. The CDR3 totals 16 residues. In germline, CDR1 is MNHEY, CDR2 SVGAGI.

There are many counts of this clonotype. The rearrangement uses TRBV27 and TRBJ1-2; TRBD1 might be the D (5 bases). The germline V and J ends were trimmed by 6 bases and 2 bases, with 10 bases remaining between them. CDR3 size: 13 residues. CDR1 MNHEY and CDR2 SMNVEV come from the germline V gene (reference sequence). The CDR3 nucleotides read TGTGCCAGCAGAGGGGACGGGAACTATGGCTACACCTTC. It translates to CASRGDGNYGYTF.